This TCR beta chain was observed in a study of T cells in Graves' hyperthyroidism and ophthalmopathy. In its sample, this clonotype was seen a few times. Its antigen is unknown. Points from the study as a whole: Within blood appeared most thyroid clonotypes that had expanded above 0.001. The model forecast ophthalmopathy, anticipating it by a median around 6.9 months before onset.

Using RNA transcripts as the source, TCR beta CDR3 regions were amplified. Primed by the HTBI set, a first-round RT-PCR was run on the TCR CDR3. TCRdb reanalysed the multiplex PCR reads using MiXCR and keeps one entry per CDR3 protein. This table holds 700,000 or so distinct CDR3 sequences, roughly 15% found once. The study defined stable Graves' hyperthyroidism as no ophthalmopathy progression within 18 months. Patients were aged 18 to 65, had disease duration under 2 months, and had newly diagnosed hyperthyroidism. The TCR originated in a man aged 18 to 30 with Graves' hyperthyroidism. What was sequenced was blood.

Here the CDR3 reads CSARRRLAGVNEQFF. The CDR3 region has the DNA TGCAGTGCCCGACGCCGACTAGCGGGAGTTAATGAGCAGTTCTTC. This chain joins TRBV20-1 and TRBJ2-1; 12 nucleotides agree with TRBD2. With V trimmed by 6 bases and J by 7 bases, 10 bases remained unmatched. CDR1 is DFQATT and CDR2 is SNEGSKA in the germline V gene (reference sequence). This CDR3 contains 15 residues.